Shown below are 32 T cell receptor beta chains from a single sample sequenced in a study of shared T cell receptors in the human thymus. This table comes from immunoSEQ multiplex PCR, and its TCRdb copy is limited to in-frame clones, with some not included. The table shows 500,000 to 750,000 clones, with roughly 90% occurring only once. These data were likewise used in another study, on human thymus T cells.

The sequenced sample was thymocytes. These receptors were collected from a boy under two years old with a congenital heart defect.

V gene TRBV4-2 combines with J gene TRBJ1-1; 10 bases agree with TRBD1. The CDR3 totals 17 residues. Trimming at V came to 0 bases and at J to 5 bases, leaving 9 bases not matched to a gene. Germline values: CDR1 LGHNA, CDR2 YNFKEQ. CDR3 region: CASSQDYWDRGGTEAFF. CDR3 coding DNA: TGTGCCAGCAGCCAAGATTATTGGGACAGGGGCGGGACTGAAGCTTTCTTT.

As concerns this clone: Other DNA sequences in this specimen translate into the identical CDR3. The chain joins TRBV6-1 to TRBJ2-7, with 9 bases lining up with TRBD1. V gave up 6 bases and J gave up 4 bases; unmatched junction bases: 1. The germline V gene has CDR1 MNHNS and CDR2 SASEGT. The CDR3 spans 12 residues. Written as DNA, the CDR3 is TGTGCCAGCAGCGGACAGGGGTACGAGCAGTACTTC. Its protein product is CASSGQGYEQYF.

The V call is TRBV6-5, the J call TRBJ2-7; 7 bases fit TRBD1. After removal of 11 bases from V and 2 bases from J, the junction contained 9 bases not matched to a gene. The CDR3 has 13 residues. The germline gives CDR1 MNHEY, CDR2 SVGAGI. CDR3 DNA: TGTGCCTCCTCCGGGACAGAGACCTACGAGCAGTACTTC. This gives the protein CASSGTETYEQYF.

This chain connects TRBV18 to TRBJ1-1; tentative D call: TRBD1 (6 bases). Germline-derived CDR1 and CDR2 are KGHSH and LQKENI. The ends were cut back, 2 bases at V and 4 bases at J, with 20 bases in the middle. The CDR3 is 17 amino acids. The CDR3 DNA follows: TGTGCCAGCTCACCAAGGGGGTTCGGAAAAGGGGTCACTGAAGCTTTCTTT. It encodes CASSPRGFGKGVTEAFF.

The CDR3 bases are TGTGCTAGTGGTTTGGAAGTTATGGGCACCTTCTACGAGCAGTACTTC. Translated: CASGLEVMGTFYEQYF. The chain recombines TRBV12-5 with TRBJ2-7; D is uncertain. CDR3 length: 16 residues. The germline V gene has CDR1 LGHNT and CDR2 FRNRAP. The V end was cut by 1 base, the J end by 3 bases, with 16 bases between.

The chain is built from TRBV25-1 and TRBJ2-5; 10 bases are a match to TRBD1. From germline, CDR1 is MGHDK and CDR2 SYGVNS. V lost 3 bases to trimming and J lost 5 bases; unmatched junction nucleotides: 3. The CDR3 runs to 14 residues. The CDR3 DNA reads as TGTGCCAGCAGTGATAGGACAGGGGGGGAGACCCAGTACTTC. Protein product: CASSDRTGGETQYF. The complete variable domain, with remaining parts taken from reference TRBV25-1 and TRBJ2-5, reads EADIYQTPRYLVIGTGKKITLECSQTMGHDKMYWYQQDPGMELHLIHYSYGVNSTEKGDLSSESTVSRIRTEHFPLTLESARPSHTSQYLCASSDRTGGETQYFGPGTRLLVL.

This clone was seen once. The chain uses TRBV9 and TRBJ1-1; D unclear. V gave up 4 bases and J gave up 5 bases, with 24 bases separating them. Germline CDR1 reads SGDLS; CDR2 reads YYNGEE. This CDR3 is 17 amino acids long. DNA of the CDR3: TGTGCCAGCAGCCCAGCCCCCTCTGTAGGACTTCCAACTGAAGCTTTCTTT. Translating it yields CASSPAPSVGLPTEAFF.

The chain employs TRBV19 and TRBJ1-1; weak D call: TRBD1 (5 bases). Germline V gene lookup returns CDR1 LNHDA and CDR2 SQIVND (reference sequence). V lost 7 bases to trimming and J lost 1 base, with 16 bases between them. CDR3 size: 15 residues. CDR3 coding DNA: TGTGCCAGTATCGATCAGGGTGGGGCGAACACTGAAGCTTTCTTT. This translates into CASIDQGGANTEAFF.

V gene TRBV5-1 combines with J gene TRBJ2-5, with D maybe TRBD2 (6 bases). Per germline, CDR1 SGHRS and CDR2 YFSETQ. The CDR3 contains 14 residues. Trimming took off 8 bases at V and 7 bases at J, with 21 bases between the two ends. This CDR3 is CARRLGGHVRTQYF. For the CDR3, the DNA is TGCGCCAGGAGACTAGGAGGGCACGTTAGGACCCAGTACTTC.

The J gene is TRBJ2-4, the V gene TRBV7-2; 9 bases match TRBD2. There are 15 residues in the CDR3. Germline V gene data show CDR1 as SGHTA and CDR2 as FQGNSA. The V and J ends lost 5 bases and 8 bases, in that order; junction bases with no gene match: 10. CDR3 protein: CASSILAGEGDIQYF. Here the CDR3 DNA reads TGTGCCAGCAGCATCTTAGCGGGAGAGGGGGACATTCAGTACTTC.

The chain couples TRBV27 to TRBJ2-7; tentative D call: TRBD2 (7 bases). The CDR3 covers 18 residues. Trimming removed 1 base at V and 5 bases at J, with 24 bases between. Germline V gene lookup returns CDR1 MNHEY and CDR2 SMNVEV (reference sequence). The CDR3 protein is CASSLYGEGGGAGDEQYF. In DNA, the CDR3 is TGTGCCAGCAGTTTATACGGGGAGGGAGGGGGGGCCGGCGACGAGCAGTACTTC.

This chain connects TRBV2 to TRBJ2-1, with 7 bases that match TRBD2. With V trimmed by 1 base and J by 9 bases, 12 bases remained unmatched. Per the germline V gene, CDR1 is SNHLY and CDR2 is FYNNEI. The CDR3 runs 16 residues. This CDR3 is CASSEVASGNFSEQFF. DNA of the CDR3: TGTGCCAGCAGTGAAGTGGCCAGCGGGAATTTCAGTGAGCAGTTCTTC.

The chain couples TRBV14 to TRBJ2-1; tentatively, D is TRBD1 (6 bases). The length of the CDR3 is 17 residues. The V gene lost 4 bases and the J gene lost 9 bases, with 25 bases spanning the gap. Germline CDR1 and CDR2: SGHDN and FVKESK. The CDR3 coding sequence is TGTGCCAGCAGCCGAGGGAGAGGGCCTCTGCGAGGGGGTGAGCAGTTCTTC. Its translation: CASSRGRGPLRGGEQFF.

In DNA, the CDR3 is TGTGCCAGCAGCCTGGGCCCCTTTATGGCGGGAGTTTCCTACAATGAGCAGTTCTTC. This encodes CASSLGPFMAGVSYNEQFF. This rearrangement joins TRBV11-2 to TRBJ2-1, with 7 bases that match TRBD2. CDR1 SGHAT and CDR2 FQNNGV come from the germline V gene. CDR3 size: 19 residues. The J segment lost 1 base and the V segment lost 5 bases, leaving 17 bases of the junction unmatched.

V gene TRBV30 combines with J gene TRBJ2-1; 7 bases line up with TRBD2. In germline, CDR1 is GTSNPN, CDR2 SVGIG (reference sequence). Unmatched junction bases numbered 8, after V lost 1 base and J lost 5 bases. The CDR3 sequence is 15 residues long. The DNA for the CDR3 is TGTGCCTGGAGTGGGATAGCGGGCGGGGACAATGAGCAGTTCTTC. Protein sequence: CAWSGIAGGDNEQFF.

The gene calls are TRBV19 and TRBJ2-7, with 9 nucleotides matching TRBD1. The junction had 9 bases not matched to a gene; V was cut back by 3 bases and J by 3 bases. The CDR3 is 16 residues long. Germline-derived CDR1 and CDR2 are LNHDA and SQIVND (reference sequence). The CDR3 sequence: CASSIVGTGFRYEQYF. The CDR3 coding sequence is TGTGCCAGTAGTATTGTCGGGACAGGGTTCCGCTACGAGCAGTACTTC.

This sequence joins TRBV5-5 and TRBJ2-3, with D perhaps TRBD1 (6 bases). CDR1 and CDR2 from the germline V gene are SGHKS and YYEKEE (reference sequence). V lost 0 bases and J lost 1, with 18 bases in between. The CDR3 has 18 amino acids. The CDR3 spells CASSLGVTGSDCTDTQYF. In nucleotides, the CDR3 is TGTGCCAGCAGCTTGGGGGTAACAGGGTCGGATTGCACAGATACGCAGTATTTT.

The rearrangement links TRBV6-4 to TRBJ1-5; TRBD1 matches 7 bases. In germline, CDR1 is MRHNA, CDR2 SNTAGT. This CDR3 has 14 amino acids. The V gene end was trimmed by 6 bases and the J gene end by 2 bases; junction bases not matched to a gene: 4. CDR3 loop: CASRKGQGNQPQHF. In nucleotides, the CDR3 is TGTGCCAGCAGGAAAGGACAGGGCAATCAGCCCCAGCATTTT.

The V and J genes are TRBV7-9 and TRBJ2-5; 10 positions match TRBD2. J was trimmed by 4 bases and V by 6 bases; bases with no gene match: 8. The CDR3 has 15 residues. CDR1 is SEHNR and CDR2 is FQNEAQ in the germline V gene (reference sequence). The chain's CDR3 is CASRSGRARRETQYF. The CDR3 nucleotides are TGTGCCAGCAGAAGCGGGAGGGCCAGGAGAGAGACCCAGTACTTC. The complete variable domain, with remaining parts taken from reference TRBV7-9 and TRBJ2-5, reads DTGVSQNPRHKITKRGQNVTFRCDPISEHNRLYWYRQTLGQGPEFLTYFQNEAQLEKSRLLSDRFSAERPKGSFSTLEIQRTEQGDSAMYLCASRSGRARRETQYFGPGTRLLVL.

The chain recombines TRBV10-1 with TRBJ2-5, with D tentatively TRBD1 (5 bases). The CDR3 length is 16 residues. Looked up from germline, CDR1 is WNHNN and CDR2 is SYGVQD (reference sequence). Trimming pared 0 bases from V and 5 bases from J, leaving 16 bases between. The CDR3 is CASSESSGSLEETQYF. The CDR3 DNA follows: TGCGCCAGCAGTGAGTCGTCAGGGTCGTTGGAGGAGACCCAGTACTTC.

This sequence joins TRBV5-4 and TRBJ2-5, with 7 bases fitting TRBD1. The CDR3 is 15 amino acids. Germline CDR1 and CDR2: SGHNT and YYREEE (reference sequence). The V gene end was trimmed by 0 bases and the J gene end by 4 bases; junction bases not matched to a gene: 6. CDR3 sequence reads: CASSLEGAMGETQYF. Here the CDR3 DNA reads TGTGCCAGCAGCTTGGAGGGGGCGATGGGAGAGACCCAGTACTTC.

V and J are TRBV9 and TRBJ1-4; 10 bases are a match to TRBD1. The CDR3 runs to 17 residues. Germline CDR1 reads SGDLS; CDR2 reads YYNGEE. V lost 4 bases to trimming and J lost 6 bases; unmatched junction nucleotides: 12. The CDR3 nucleotides are TGTGCCAGCAGCCCAAGGACAGGGGGAGAGAGTGATGAAAAACTGTTTTTT. This gives the protein CASSPRTGGESDEKLFF. Together with reference TRBV9 and TRBJ1-4, the CDR3 gives the full variable domain: DSGVTQTPKHLITATGQRVTLRCSPRSGDLSVYWYQQSLDQGLQFLIQYYNGEERAKGNILERFSAQQFPDLHSELNLSSLELGDSALYFCASSPRTGGESDEKLFFGSGTQLSVL.

Here the CDR3 DNA reads TGTGCTGCTCAAAATAGAGATGGCTACACCTTC. Translating it yields CAAQNRDGYTF. The chain is built from TRBV30 and TRBJ1-2; no firm D call. CDR3 length equals 11 residues. Looked up from germline, CDR1 is GTSNPN and CDR2 is SVGIG (reference sequence).

The chain is built from TRBV5-1 and TRBJ2-7, with TRBD2 matching 9 bases. After removal of 5 bases from V and 3 bases from J, the junction contained 6 bases not matched to a gene. Per the germline V gene, CDR1 is SGHRS and CDR2 is YFSETQ. The CDR3 has 14 amino acids. CDR3 in amino acids: CASRTTSGDYEQYF. Here the CDR3 DNA reads TGCGCCAGCAGGACGACTAGCGGAGACTACGAGCAGTACTTC.

The chain couples TRBV5-8 to TRBJ2-7, with 8 bases fitting TRBD1. CDR3 length: 16 residues. Looked up from germline, CDR1 is SGHTS and CDR2 is YDEGEE. V dropped 3 bases and J dropped 7; count of bases not matched to a gene: 15. For the CDR3, the DNA is TGTGCCAGCAGCTCTCCGGACAGGGCATCCGTAGGGGAGCAGTACTTC. This translates into CASSSPDRASVGEQYF.

The chain combines TRBV6-4 with TRBJ2-3; the match to TRBD1 covers 7 bases. This CDR3 has 16 residues. Germline V CDR1 and CDR2: MRHNA, SNTAGT. V was pared by 2 bases and J by 2 bases, with 7 bases of the junction left unmatched. Written as DNA, the CDR3 is TGTGCCAGCAGTGACCAACAGGGGTTGGCCACAGATACGCAGTATTTT. Protein product: CASSDQQGLATDTQYF.

As concerns this clone: The sample has other DNA sequences that encode this CDR3 too. This sequence joins TRBV4-1 and TRBJ2-7, with D unresolved. CDR1 is MGHRA, CDR2 YSYEKL, per germline. This CDR3 spans 16 amino acids. The germline V and J ends were trimmed by 6 bases and 0 bases, with 18 bases remaining between them. The CDR3, as DNA: TGCGCCAGCAGTCCTACCCCCGCCCCGAGCTCCTACGAGCAGTACTTC. Translating gives CASSPTPAPSSYEQYF.

This sequence joins TRBV14 and TRBJ2-7, with 8 bases aligning to TRBD2. This CDR3 contains 16 residues. Germline assignment: CDR1 SGHDN and CDR2 FVKESK. Germline trimming cut 0 bases from V and 1 base from J; bases unmatched to any gene: 5. This CDR3 reads CASSQEGLAGSYEQYF. In DNA form, the CDR3 reads TGTGCCAGCAGCCAAGAAGGTTTAGCGGGGTCCTACGAGCAGTACTTC.

This clone has a handful of counts. The CDR3 spells CASSLCGSSCEQFF. CDR3 nucleotide sequence: TGTGCCAGCAGTTTATGCGGGAGCTCTTGTGAGCAGTTCTTC. The V gene is TRBV28, the J gene TRBJ2-1, with D possibly TRBD2 on 6 matching bases. Germline assignment: CDR1 MDHEN and CDR2 SYDVKM. The CDR3 runs to 14 residues. V lost 0 bases to trimming and J lost 9 bases, with 12 bases between them. The full variable domain, its missing parts supplied by reference TRBV28 and TRBJ2-1, is DVKVTQSSRYLVKRTGEKVFLECVQDMDHENMFWYRQDPGLGLRLIYFSYDVKMKEKGDIPEGYSVSREKKERFSLILESASTNQTSMYLCASSLCGSSCEQFFGPGTRLTVL.

This chain links TRBV5-6 with TRBJ2-1, with TRBD2 matching over 9 bases. Germline lookup yields CDR1 SGHDT and CDR2 YYEEEE. The trim removed 0 bases at V and 3 bases at J, leaving 1 base unmatched. The CDR3 sequence is 15 residues long. The CDR3 is CASSLETSGYNEQFF. CDR3 coding DNA: TGTGCCAGCAGCTTGGAGACTAGCGGCTACAATGAGCAGTTCTTC.

The chain uses TRBV5-6 and TRBJ2-2, with D tentatively TRBD2 (5 bases). Germline V gene sequence: CDR1 SGHDT, CDR2 YYEEEE. The CDR3 totals 16 residues. V lost 4 bases and J lost 1, with 14 bases in between. CDR3 in DNA: TGTGCCAGCAGCCCCCGGTGGGGAGAGAACACCGGGGAGCTGTTTTTT. Translating gives CASSPRWGENTGELFF. Full variable domain (missing parts from reference TRBV5-6 and TRBJ2-2): DAGVTQSPTHLIKTRGQQVTLRCSPKSGHDTVSWYQQALGQGPQFIFQYYEEEERQRGNFPDRFSGHQFPNYSSELNVNALLLGDSALYLCASSPRWGENTGELFFGEGSRLTVL.

The chain uses TRBV30 and TRBJ2-1; 7 bases line up with TRBD2. This CDR3 region has 15 residues. Germline assignment: CDR1 GTSNPN and CDR2 SVGIG (reference sequence). V lost 5 bases and J lost 4; bases outside the gene matches: 11. This CDR3 is CAWEGGEGPYNEQFF. Here the CDR3 DNA reads TGTGCCTGGGAGGGCGGGGAGGGCCCTTACAATGAGCAGTTCTTC.